A selection of T cell receptor beta chains follows, all from one sample in a study of cytomegalovirus exposure and HLA in healthy donors. The data were produced by immunoSEQ multiplex PCR, yet TCRdb's version contains in-frame clones alone and is incomplete. The sample carries roughly 97,000 clones, about a tenth recorded once. The sample comprised PBMCs. Receptors originate from a middle-aged man in good health and CMV-seropositive. Both conserved end residues are part of each CDR3. D genes are given only for firm matches. A row's size may be missing; if present it is once, few, many or a size class.

d_call | j_call | clone_size | v_call | cdr3_nt | cdr3_aa
- | TRBJ2-1 | - | TRBV6-6 | TGTGCCAGCAGTTACTCTCGAGGGGGAGAGCAGTTCTTC | CASSYSRGGEQFF
- | TRBJ2-7 | - | TRBV30 | TGTGCCTGGAGCGAGACAGCCTACGAGCAGTACTTC | CAWSETAYEQYF
- | TRBJ1-2 | - | TRBV11-2 | TGTGCCAGCAGCCCAGTGGCAGGGAAGAACTATGGCTACACCTTC | CASSPVAGKNYGYTF
- | TRBJ2-7 | few | TRBV7-9 | TGTGCCAGCAGCTTAGGGGTCCCCGGGACACCGACCTACGAGCAGTACTTC | CASSLGVPGTPTYEQYF
- | TRBJ2-7 | few | TRBV15 | TGTGCCACCAGCCGAGATCGGGCTCAAAGGACTTACGAGCAGTACTTC | CATSRDRAQRTYEQYF
- | TRBJ2-7 | - | TRBV9 | TGTGCCAGCAGCGTAGGTACAGGGCGCTACGAGCAGTACTTC | CASSVGTGRYEQYF
- | TRBJ2-5 | - | TRBV2 | TGTGCCAGCTCAGGACTAGGGGGGTTGGAGACCCAGTACTTC | CASSGLGGLETQYF
TRBD2 | TRBJ2-5 | - | TRBV13 | TGTGCCAGCAGCTTGGGGAGTAGCGGGAGACAAGAGACCCAGTACTTC | CASSLGSSGRQETQYF
- | TRBJ1-5 | - | TRBV4-2 | TGTGCCAGCAGCCAAGATACAGGGTCGGGTCAGCCCCAGCATTTT | CASSQDTGSGQPQHF
TRBD2 | TRBJ2-7 | few | TRBV2 | TGTGCCAGCAGAGATAGCGGGGGGCTTTACGAGCAGTACTTC | CASRDSGGLYEQYF
- | TRBJ2-3 | few | TRBV2 | TGTGCCAGCAGTGAAGGGGGGGTCCCGTATTTT | CASSEGGVPYF
TRBD1 | TRBJ2-7 | few | TRBV7-7 | TGTGCTAGCAGCCCGGGACAGGGACGCGGGGAGCAGTACTTC | CASSPGQGRGEQYF
- | TRBJ2-7 | - | TRBV28 | TGTGCCAGCAGTTTATTACAGGTGGGGAACGAGCAGTACTTC | CASSLLQVGNEQYF
TRBD2 | TRBJ2-3 | few | TRBV7-2 | TGTGCCAGCAGCCCAGTGGGAACTAGCGGAGATACGCAGTATTTT | CASSPVGTSGDTQYF
- | TRBJ2-3 | - | TRBV5-1 | TGCGCCAGCAGTAACCCCCCGGACAGACGCACAGATACGCAGTATTTT | CASSNPPDRRTDTQYF
- | TRBJ1-1 | - | TRBV6-1 | TGTGCCAGCAGTGATATCACACTGAACACTGAAGCTTTCTTT | CASSDITLNTEAFF
TRBD2 | TRBJ2-1 | few | TRBV7-9 | TGTGCCAGCAGCCCCCCCCCACGTCTAGCGGTTTACAATGAGCAGTTCTTC | CASSPPPRLAVYNEQFF
- | TRBJ2-4 | - | TRBV6-1 | TGTGCCAGCAGTGAACAGGGAAGTGGCATTCAGTACTTC | CASSEQGSGIQYF